These 14 T cell receptor beta chains came from one sample sequenced in a study of post-analysis software for immune sequencing data. Study findings and constraints: There were about five TRBV segments more frequent in patients than controls, and TRBV5-6, TRBV5-1 and TRBV20-1 were among them.

These receptors have no identified antigens. Carried by the TCR beta cDNA libraries were unique molecular identifiers. TCRdb re-analysed the PCR reads in MiXCR, keeping a single row per CDR3 protein. The sample contains about 680,000 distinct CDR3 sequences, around 60% of which appear only once. The sample comprised blood. Every receptor here comes from a girl aged 2-10 years with multiple sclerosis.

The chain couples TRBV2 to TRBJ1-2; TRBD1 is a possible D gene (6 bases). The germline CDR1 and CDR2 sequences are SNHLY and FYNNEI. The CDR3 loop spans 13 amino acids. Trimming shortened V by 8 bases and J by 5 bases, and 15 bases separated the two germline ends. The CDR3 protein is CASFKTGIYGYTF. The DNA for the CDR3 is TGTGCCAGCTTCAAAACAGGGATTTATGGCTACACCTTC.

Notes on this clonotype: A much larger clone differs by one base, so this may be a read error. The chain employs TRBV29-1 and TRBJ1-1, with D hard to call. Looked up from germline, CDR1 is SQVTM and CDR2 is ANQGSEA. This CDR3 is 13 amino acids long. The DNA of the CDR3 is TGCAGCGTTGAAGTACAGTTTTCGACTGGAGCTTTCTTT. Its translation is CSVEVQFSTGAFF.

The chain combines TRBV29-1 with TRBJ2-7, with 7 bases that match TRBD1. J gave up 2 bases and V 2 bases, and 9 bases lay outside the gene matches. Germline CDR1 is SQVTM and CDR2 is ANQGSEA. The CDR3 sequence is 15 residues long. The CDR3 coding sequence is TGCAGCGTTGAACCCGCCGGACAGGAGACCTACGAGCAGTACTTC. Its protein is CSVEPAGQETYEQYF.

V and J are TRBV11-2 and TRBJ1-1; no definite D call. CDR3 size: 14 residues. Germline assignment: CDR1 SGHAT and CDR2 FQNNGV. V dropped 6 bases and J dropped 4 bases, with 15 bases sitting between them. CDR3 residues: CASRSGRLGTEAFF. The CDR3 coding sequence is TGTGCCAGCAGATCCGGACGGCTGGGCACTGAAGCTTTCTTT. Full variable domain (outside the CDR3, taken from reference TRBV11-2 and TRBJ1-1): EAGVAQSPRYKIIEKRQSVAFWCNPISGHATLYWYQQILGQGPKLLIQFQNNGVVDDSQLPKDRFSAERLKGVDSTLKIQPAKLEDSAVYLCASRSGRLGTEAFFGQGTRLTVV.

In its sample, this clonotype was seen a few times. The chain employs TRBV2 and TRBJ2-5; D is unclear. V lost 1 base and J 2 bases, leaving 5 bases between the germline ends. This CDR3 has 13 amino acids. Germline V gene lookup returns CDR1 SNHLY and CDR2 FYNNEI. This CDR3 is CASSEGRQETQYF. DNA of the CDR3: TGTGCCAGCAGTGAAGGGCGGCAAGAGACCCAGTACTTC. The whole variable domain, remainder taken from reference TRBV2 and TRBJ2-5, is EPEVTQTPSHQVTQMGQEVILRCVPISNHLYFYWYRQILGQKVEFLVSFYNNEISEKSEIFDDQFSVERPDGSNFTLKIRSTKLEDSAMYFCASSEGRQETQYFGPGTRLLVL.

The chain has TRBV28 and TRBJ2-7; D is unresolved. Trimming took off 3 bases at V and 1 base at J, with 10 bases between the two ends. The CDR3 spans 14 residues. Germline lookup yields CDR1 MDHEN and CDR2 SYDVKM. CDR3 in amino acids: CASSFFSGSYEQYF. CDR3 bases: TGTGCCAGCAGTTTCTTTTCCGGATCCTACGAGCAGTACTTC.

This clonotype was counted once. The junction does not match germline at one end; this may be a read error. V gene TRBV10-2 combines with J gene TRBJ1-5; D not resolved. Germline V gene lookup returns CDR1 WSHSY and CDR2 SAAADI. The CDR3 length is 17 residues. The DNA of the CDR3 is TGCACCAGCAGTGAGTCCTGGGAACCGTATAGTAATCAGCCCCAGCATTTT. Protein product: CTSSESWEPYSNQPQHF.

This clonotype was seen only a few times. The chain combines TRBV20-1 with TRBJ2-1; D is undetermined. V was shortened by 6 bases and J by 0 bases, with 12 bases between the two germline ends. Germline assignment: CDR1 DFQATT and CDR2 SNEGSKA (reference sequence). CDR3 length: 14 residues. The chain's CDR3 is CSAQQRGSYNEQFF. The CDR3 region has the DNA TGCAGTGCGCAGCAAAGAGGCTCCTACAATGAGCAGTTCTTC.

This rearrangement joins TRBV5-1 to TRBJ2-1; no clear D gene. The CDR3 extends over 13 amino acids. Germline V lookup: CDR1 SGHRS, CDR2 YFSETQ. The germline V and J ends were trimmed by 0 bases and 9 bases, with 10 bases remaining between them. Written as DNA, the CDR3 is TGCGCCAGCAGCTTGGGTGGTACGACTGAGCAGTTCTTC. This translates into CASSLGGTTEQFF.

This clonotype appeared a few times. The J gene is TRBJ1-5, the V gene TRBV6-2 or TRBV6-3; 7 nucleotides match TRBD1. The CDR3 loop spans 14 amino acids. Germline CDR1 is MNHEY and CDR2 is SVGEGT. Germline trimming cut 5 bases from V and 2 bases from J; bases unmatched to any gene: 3. This CDR3 reads CASSTDRGNQPQHF. CDR3 in DNA: TGTGCCAGCAGTACAGACAGGGGCAATCAGCCCCAGCATTTT.

This chain uses TRBV28 with TRBJ2-7; 7 nucleotides align to TRBD1. CDR3 size: 14 residues. Losses at the gene ends were 3 bases for V and 5 bases for J; bases not matched to a gene: 7. Germline lookup yields CDR1 MDHEN and CDR2 SYDVKM. As DNA, the CDR3 is TGTGCCAGCAGTTTCAGACAGGGTATCAACGAGCAGTACTTC. Amino acid sequence: CASSFRQGINEQYF.

In its sample, this clonotype was seen a few times. This chain's CDR3 is CASSHGLNTEAFF. CDR3 sequence (DNA): TGTGCCAGCAGCCACGGCTTGAACACTGAAGCTTTCTTT. V and J are TRBV6-5 and TRBJ1-1; D uncertain. The germline V gene encodes CDR1 MNHEY and CDR2 SVGAGI. The CDR3 contains 13 residues. V lost 6 bases and J lost 0, with 8 bases in between.

This clonotype was detected a few times. The chain couples TRBV5-1 to TRBJ2-7; TRBD1 might be the D (6 bases). The ends were cut back, 4 bases at V and 3 bases at J, with 11 bases in the middle. This CDR3 is 13 amino acids long. CDR1 SGHRS and CDR2 YFSETQ come from the germline V gene. The CDR3 DNA sequence: TGCGCCAGCAGCAGGGGGACACACTACGAGCAGTACTTC. Translated, it gives CASSRGTHYEQYF.

To note about this clonotype: At one end the junction does not follow the germline gene, possibly because of a read error. The rearrangement links TRBV12-3 or TRBV12-4 to TRBJ1-5; 9 bases match TRBD1. The CDR3 has 15 residues. CDR3 coding DNA: TGTGCCGGCAGTTTACAGACAGGGGGGAATCAGCCCCAGCATTTT. It encodes CAGSLQTGGNQPQHF.